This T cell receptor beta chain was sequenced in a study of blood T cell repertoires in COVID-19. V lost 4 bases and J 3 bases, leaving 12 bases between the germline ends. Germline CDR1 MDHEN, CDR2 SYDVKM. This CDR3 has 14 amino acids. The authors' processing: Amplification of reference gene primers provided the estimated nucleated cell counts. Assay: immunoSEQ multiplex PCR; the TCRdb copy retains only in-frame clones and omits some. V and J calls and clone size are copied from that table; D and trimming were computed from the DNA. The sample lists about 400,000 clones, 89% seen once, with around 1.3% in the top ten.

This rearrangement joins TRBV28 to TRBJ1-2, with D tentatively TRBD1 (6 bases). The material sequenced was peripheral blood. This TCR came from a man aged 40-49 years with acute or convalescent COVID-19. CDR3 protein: CASSWEGDHYGYTF. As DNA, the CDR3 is TGTGCCAGCAGTTGGGAGGGGGATCACTATGGCTACACCTTC.